The 8 T cell receptor beta chains below come from one sample, sequenced in a study of read filtering for tumor transcriptome and immune sequencing. This library used approximately 390 ng RNA and molecular barcoded adaptors spanning alpha/delta and beta/gamma chains. TCRdb re-called the reads through MiXCR, storing one row per CDR3 protein. The sample yields around 58,000 distinct CDR3 sequences, 11% to 15% seen once. Sequencing input: a population of CD138-negative cells sorted from bone marrow. The source is a donor at least 40 years old with multiple myeloma.

The chain uses TRBV7-9 and TRBJ1-5; 7 nucleotides agree with TRBD1. Germline lookup yields CDR1 SEHNR and CDR2 FQNEAQ (reference sequence). With 0 bases clipped from V and 4 bases from J, the junction kept 3 bases outside the gene matches. The CDR3 sequence is 15 residues long. CDR3 in DNA: TGTGCCAGCAGCTTAGCTGGGACAGCTAATCAGCCCCAGCATTTT. Its protein is CASSLAGTANQPQHF.

This clonotype was found a few times. The chain uses TRBV5-1 and TRBJ2-7, with 11 bases identical to TRBD2. The junction had 5 bases not matched to a gene; V was cut back by 4 bases and J by 2 bases. The CDR3 has 15 residues. In germline, CDR1 is SGHRS, CDR2 YFSETQ. This CDR3 is CASSLTTSGTYEQYF. The CDR3 region has the DNA TGCGCCAGCAGCCTGACGACTAGCGGGACCTACGAGCAGTACTTC. The full variable domain, in which reference TRBV5-1 and TRBJ2-7 provide the parts outside the CDR3, is KAGVTQTPRYLIKTRGQQVTLSCSPISGHRSVSWYQQTPGQGLQFLFEYFSETQRNKGNFPGRFSGRQFSNSRSEMNVSTLELGDSALYLCASSLTTSGTYEQYFGPGTRLTVT.

This clonotype was recorded at least ten times. V and J are TRBV7-8 and TRBJ1-5; 7 bases are a match to TRBD1. Trimming at V came to 4 bases and at J to 6 bases, leaving 6 bases not matched to a gene. Germline values: CDR1 SGHVS, CDR2 FQNEAQ. The CDR3 covers 14 residues. The CDR3 DNA reads TGTGCCAGCAGCTGGGACAGAAGGACTCAGCCCCAGCATTTT. It translates to CASSWDRRTQPQHF.

The J gene is TRBJ2-2, the V gene TRBV7-8; tentatively, D is TRBD1 (6 bases). V lost 5 bases and J 3 bases, leaving 16 bases between the germline ends. Germline values: CDR1 SGHVS, CDR2 FQNEAQ. The CDR3 totals 16 residues. The CDR3 spells CASSPQGSRDTGELFF. The CDR3 nucleotides read TGTGCCAGCAGCCCTCAGGGGTCGCGAGACACCGGGGAGCTGTTTTTT.

There are many counts of this clonotype. The chain employs TRBV27 and TRBJ2-1; 9 nucleotides align to TRBD1. V lost 5 bases to trimming and J lost 4 bases; unmatched junction nucleotides: 6. CDR1 MNHEY and CDR2 SMNVEV come from the germline V gene (reference sequence). This CDR3 comprises 15 residues. In DNA form, the CDR3 reads TGTGCCAGCAGTACCGGGACAGGGCCTTACAATGAGCAGTTCTTC. It specifies CASSTGTGPYNEQFF.

This clonotype was detected only a few times. The chain joins TRBV29-1 to TRBJ2-7; maybe TRBD1 (7 bases). V was trimmed by 5 bases and J by 6 bases, leaving 20 bases between them. Germline CDR1 reads SQVTM; CDR2 reads ANQGSEA. The CDR3 spans 14 residues. The chain's CDR3 is CSVRPAAGGGEQYF. CDR3 nucleotide sequence: TGCAGCGTTAGGCCGGCGGCAGGGGGAGGCGAGCAGTACTTC.

This clonotype was observed at least ten times. The chain couples TRBV4-2 to TRBJ2-3, with 16 positions matching TRBD2. The CDR3 is made up of 17 amino acids. CDR1 LGHNA and CDR2 YNFKEQ come from the germline V gene. V was clipped by 6 bases and J by 5 bases; unmatched bases: 8. The CDR3 DNA follows: TGTGCCAGCAGTACGGGACTAGCGGGAGGGCCTGGAGATACGCAGTATTTT. It is translated as CASSTGLAGGPGDTQYF.

With respect to this clonotype: This may be a read error: a much more frequent sequence differs by one nucleotide. This rearrangement joins TRBV24-1 to TRBJ2-2; tentative D call: TRBD2 (6 bases). The V gene's germline CDR1 is KGHDR and CDR2 SFDVKD. The CDR3 contains 12 residues. The CDR3 is CATRGGPGKLFF. CDR3 bases: TGTGCCACCAGGGGGGGTCCCGGGAAGCTGTTTTTT.